This T cell receptor (beta chain) was sequenced during a study of blood T cell repertoires in COVID-19 (dated by TCRdb to the early 2020s). Study-level background: The collaborator samples originated in the United States, Italy and Spain and spanned the acute and convalescent phases of COVID-19. The prospective study material was composed of cDNA or gDNA derived from T cells, B-cell-depleted T cells, or PBMCs. The dataset comprised deeply sampled blood TCRbeta repertoires from subjects exposed to, actively infected with, or recovered from COVID-19. A freely available public database, intended as a resource for researchers studying the immune response to SARS-CoV-2, is where the repertoires were released. The samples were drawn from two sources: the first 160 participants of the ongoing ImmuneRACE study, and 1,254 subjects contributed by 6 global collaborators. A de-identified subject ID, COVID-19 status, age in years and sex were almost always included in the sample metadata. Where HLA class I and class II types were available, the types were taken from metadata supplied by the sample provider, not from assay-based typing.

In the case of this clone: Its cognate antigen has yet to be identified. One base away there is no much larger clone; base qualities are not given.

Each collaborating institution followed its own protocols to collect whole blood in K2EDTA tubes. Collaborator samples were shipped for TCRbeta analysis as frozen whole blood, isolated PBMCs, or DNA extracted from either sample type. Here is what the overall study found, with its caveats: The amount of clinical and demographic metadata varied by source and participant and was provided uncurated.

TCRbeta CDR3 regions were amplified from genomic DNA by means of the immunoSEQ Assay, a bias-controlled multiplex PCR. The original methods were these. The number of nucleated cells in each sample was estimated by amplification of reference gene primers within the assay. To quantify the absolute abundance of each unique TCRbeta CDR3 rearrangement, sequence reads were collapsed and filtered. Productive Simpson clonality was computed per sample as the square root of Simpson's diversity index over productive rearrangements. What TCRdb holds here is the immuneACCESS table cut down to in-frame rearrangements. Part of the clones is not present; checked against another copy, under half of the missing clones reflect an unresolved V gene, and the others are unexplained. Clone size and the V and J calls come from that table; the DNA yielded D and trimming. Present in this sample are about 220,000 clones, roughly 84% of which were seen just once. In total, the top ten clones hold roughly 2.3% of the sample.

Sequencing used peripheral blood. This receptor was obtained from a woman aged 60 to 75 with acute or convalescent COVID-19.

Here the CDR3 is given as CASSLDTSYNEQFF. The DNA sequence reads TGCGCCAGCAGCTTAGACACCTCCTACAATGAGCAGTTCTTC. Here the chain combines TRBV5-1 and TRBJ2-1; the D gene identity is not certain. The cysteine opens and the phenylalanine closes a CDR3 of 14 amino acids. The kept DNA is CDR3 alone, 42 bases in frame from the first base. V and J lose 2 bases and 0 bases, and a span of 6 bases separates them. The germline V gene sets CDR1 to SGHRS and CDR2 to YFSETQ. Beyond the CDR3, the reference TRBV5-1 and TRBJ2-1 genes provide the residues; the full variable domain reads: KAGVTQTPRYLIKTRGQQVTLSCSPISGHRSVSWYQQTPGQGLQFLFEYFSETQRNKGNFPGRFSGRQFSNSRSEMNVSTLELGDSALYLCASSLDTSYNEQFFGPGTRLTVL.